The 31 T cell receptor beta chains reported below all come from one sample, sequenced in a study of blood T cell repertoires in COVID-19. The assay was immunoSEQ multiplex PCR, and TCRdb's table has in-frame clones only and misses some. Here the sample spans 130,000 to 150,000 clones, 75% to 85% being singletons. The sample consisted of peripheral blood. Receptor source: a man between 60 and 70 years old with active or convalescent COVID-19.

The chain is built from TRBV5-4 and TRBJ1-1; the D is unclear. The CDR3 has 14 residues. Trimming removed 2 bases from V and 2 bases from J, with 10 bases in between. Germline-derived CDR1 and CDR2 are SGHNT and YYREEE (reference sequence). The CDR3 sequence: CASSLTGGNTEAFF. CDR3 in DNA: TGTGCCAGCAGCTTAACTGGCGGAAACACTGAAGCTTTCTTT.

The J gene is TRBJ1-2, the V gene TRBV27; perhaps TRBD1 as D (5 bases). V lost 6 bases and J lost 0, with 14 bases in between. The CDR3 covers 15 residues. Looked up from germline, CDR1 is MNHEY and CDR2 is SMNVEV (reference sequence). The CDR3 nucleotides read TGTGCCAGCAGCTTCTTAGACAGACCTAACTATGGCTACACCTTC. Residues: CASSFLDRPNYGYTF.

This chain links TRBV7-2 with TRBJ2-3; 7 nucleotides align to TRBD2. Germline-derived CDR1 and CDR2 are SGHTA and FQGNSA. The CDR3 extends over 15 amino acids. The junction had 6 bases not matched to a gene; V was cut back by 4 bases and J by 2 bases. The CDR3 sequence: CASSSPSGNTDTQYF. The DNA of the CDR3 is TGTGCCAGCAGCTCGCCTAGCGGAAACACAGATACGCAGTATTTT.

This clone was seen just once. The chain links TRBV4-1 to TRBJ1-1; TRBD1 might be the D (5 bases). Germline values: CDR1 MGHRA, CDR2 YSYEKL. Deletions cut 1 base from V and 5 bases from J, with 14 bases between. There are 15 residues in the CDR3. CDR3 protein: CASSQGRDPGTEAFF. CDR3 nucleotide sequence: TGCGCCAGCAGCCAAGGGCGGGACCCGGGGACTGAAGCTTTCTTT.

The gene calls are TRBV24-1 and TRBJ1-1; D gene unclear. The CDR3 is 11 amino acids. V lost 7 bases, J lost 8 bases, and 10 bases lay in between. The germline CDR1 and CDR2 sequences are KGHDR and SFDVKD. Here the CDR3 reads CATRAGREAFF. The CDR3 DNA is TGTGCCACCAGGGCCGGGAGAGAAGCTTTCTTT.

V usage is TRBV7-7 and J usage is TRBJ2-5, with D possibly being TRBD1 (5 bases). Trimming took off 1 base at V and 5 bases at J, with 14 bases between the two ends. This CDR3 is 15 amino acids long. In germline, CDR1 is SSHAT, CDR2 FNYEAQ (reference sequence). CDR3 in amino acids: CASSLVLGLGETQYF. The CDR3 region has the DNA TGTGCCAGCAGCTTAGTGTTGGGGCTAGGGGAGACCCAGTACTTC.

The CDR3 spells CASSKGQGDYGYTF. CDR3 sequence (DNA): TGTGCCAGCAGCAAGGGACAGGGCGACTATGGCTACACCTTC. The genes are TRBV6-6 and TRBJ1-2, with 9 bases lining up with TRBD1. V dropped 6 bases and J dropped 3; count of bases not matched to a gene: 5. Germline V gives CDR1 MNHNY, CDR2 SVGAGI (reference sequence). The CDR3 totals 14 residues.

The J gene is TRBJ2-7, the V gene TRBV3-1 (or the pseudogene TRBV3-2); possible D gene TRBD2, 7 bases. This CDR3 contains 17 residues. V was trimmed by 3 bases and J by 2 bases, leaving 20 bases between them. Germline lookup yields CDR1 LGHDT and CDR2 YNNKEL (reference sequence). The CDR3 DNA sequence: TGTGCCAGCAGCCAGGCTTCTACGGGGGGCCATACCTACGAGCAGTACTTC. This codes for CASSQASTGGHTYEQYF.

The V call is TRBV4-1, the J call TRBJ1-1; 7 bases agree with TRBD1. There are 15 residues in the CDR3. Germline lookup yields CDR1 MGHRA and CDR2 YSYEKL. The V segment lost 2 bases and the J segment 2 bases; nucleotides outside the gene matches: 5. In DNA form, the CDR3 reads TGCGCCAGCAGCCAACAGGGACAGATAAACACTGAAGCTTTCTTT. It specifies CASSQQGQINTEAFF.

J is TRBJ1-3 and V is TRBV5-1; D may be TRBD1 (5 bases). In germline, CDR1 is SGHRS, CDR2 YFSETQ. This CDR3 contains 15 residues. V gave up 0 bases and J gave up 4 bases, with 11 bases separating them. The CDR3: CASSLDGTIGNTIYF. CDR3 bases: TGCGCCAGCAGCTTGGACGGGACTATCGGAAACACCATATATTTT.

V gene TRBV2 combines with J gene TRBJ2-7, with 9 bases identical to TRBD1. The germline V gene has CDR1 SNHLY and CDR2 FYNNEI. The CDR3 has 14 amino acids. Germline trimming cut 9 bases from V and 5 bases from J; bases unmatched to any gene: 11. The CDR3 region is CASHWDRDFDEQYV. Here the CDR3 DNA reads TGTGCCAGTCACTGGGACAGGGACTTCGACGAGCAGTACGTC.

Points on this clone: At one end, the junction sequence differs from germline, possibly due to a read error. V and J are TRBV6-5 and TRBJ1-3; D ambiguous. CDR1 and CDR2 from the germline V gene are MNHEY and SVGAGI. This CDR3 is built from 14 residues. Written as DNA, the CDR3 is TGTGCCAGCAGGGGGAGTGGGTCTGAAAACACCATATATTTT. This sequence encodes CASRGSGSENTIYF.

This rearrangement joins TRBV7-2 to TRBJ1-3; D perhaps matches TRBD1 (5 bases). From germline, CDR1 is SGHTA and CDR2 FQGNSA. This CDR3 comprises 15 residues. V lost 3 bases, J lost 3 bases, and 12 bases lay in between. CDR3 in DNA: TGTGCCAGCAGCTTGGAGGGGATCGGTGGAAACACCATATATTTT. Amino acids: CASSLEGIGGNTIYF. Full variable domain (outside the CDR3, taken from reference TRBV7-2 and TRBJ1-3): GAGVSQSPSNKVTEKGKDVELRCDPISGHTALYWYRQSLGQGLEFLIYFQGNSAPDKSGLPSDRFSAERTGGSVSTLTIQRTQQEDSAVYLCASSLEGIGGNTIYFGEGSWLTVV.

This clone was detected once. The chain employs TRBV5-1 and TRBJ2-2; TRBD2 matches at 15 bases. The CDR3 contains 17 residues. V was pared by 4 bases and J by 4 bases, with 5 bases of the junction left unmatched. Per the germline V gene, CDR1 is SGHRS and CDR2 is YFSETQ. CDR3 in DNA: TGCGCCAGCAGCCCCGGACTAGCGGGAGGGGGCACCGGGGAGCTGTTTTTT. Amino acids: CASSPGLAGGGTGELFF.

The V and J genes are TRBV29-1 and TRBJ1-2, with D tentatively TRBD1 (5 bases). CDR3 length: 14 residues. Germline values: CDR1 SQVTM, CDR2 ANQGSEA. The ends were cut back, 6 bases at V and 8 bases at J, with 22 bases in the middle. CDR3 bases: TGCAGCGTCCAGAAGGACAACAGCGTCGTCGGCTACACCTTC. It yields the protein CSVQKDNSVVGYTF.

This chain uses TRBV28 with TRBJ2-7; 16 nucleotides agree with TRBD2. The CDR3 is 16 residues long. J gave up 1 base and V 3 bases, and 0 bases lay outside the gene matches. Germline CDR1 MDHEN, CDR2 SYDVKM. CDR3 sequence: CASSLGLAGGSYEQYV. The CDR3 region has the DNA TGTGCCAGCAGTTTGGGACTAGCGGGAGGGTCCTACGAGCAGTACGTC.

This chain connects TRBV25-1 to TRBJ1-1; 8 bases align to TRBD1. The germline V gene has CDR1 MGHDK and CDR2 SYGVNS. This CDR3 spans 14 amino acids. After removal of 6 bases from V and 5 bases from J, the junction contained 8 bases not matched to a gene. The CDR3 region is CASSWTGKGTEAFF. The CDR3 nucleotides are TGTGCCAGCAGCTGGACAGGGAAGGGAACTGAAGCTTTCTTT.

This chain joins TRBV19 and TRBJ1-1; the D is unclear. Per germline, CDR1 LNHDA and CDR2 SQIVND (reference sequence). Trimming took off 3 bases at V and 1 base at J, with 18 bases between the two ends. The CDR3 extends over 17 amino acids. As DNA, the CDR3 is TGTGCCAGTAGTATGGGCTCAAGACCGGGGTCGAACACTGAAGCTTTCTTT. Its protein is CASSMGSRPGSNTEAFF.

This clone was observed once. The chain recombines TRBV4-1 with TRBJ1-1; tentatively, D is TRBD1 (5 bases). V lost 1 base and J lost 0, with 18 bases in between. This CDR3 contains 18 residues. Germline CDR1 reads MGHRA; CDR2 reads YSYEKL. The CDR3 spells CASSQGPTETLMNTEAFF. CDR3 nucleotides: TGCGCCAGCAGCCAAGGGCCGACAGAAACCTTAATGAACACTGAAGCTTTCTTT.

The chain employs TRBV3-1 (or the pseudogene TRBV3-2) and TRBJ2-1; 12 nucleotides align to TRBD2. CDR1 and CDR2 (germline): LGHDT, YNNKEL (reference sequence). The V and J ends lost 0 bases and 7 bases, in that order; junction bases with no gene match: 13. This CDR3 has 19 residues. CDR3 amino acids: CASSQDKRASGGAGNEQFF. The CDR3 nucleotides are TGTGCCAGCAGCCAAGATAAACGGGCTAGCGGGGGGGCCGGGAATGAGCAGTTCTTC.

This clone was detected only once. The chain is built from TRBV10-3 and TRBJ2-1, with 11 bases matching TRBD1. Trimming at V came to 2 bases and at J to 7 bases, leaving 7 bases not matched to a gene. Germline assignment: CDR1 ENHRY and CDR2 SYGVKD. The CDR3 spans 16 residues. CDR3 sequence (DNA): TGTGCCATCAGTGAGCCCGGACAGGGGGCCGGGAATGAGCAGTTCTTC. Residues: CAISEPGQGAGNEQFF.

V usage is TRBV9 and J usage is TRBJ1-5, with 9 nucleotides matching TRBD1. The CDR3 covers 16 residues. Germline V gene sequence: CDR1 SGDLS, CDR2 YYNGEE. With 4 bases clipped from V and 3 bases from J, the junction kept 8 bases outside the gene matches. CDR3 bases: TGTGCCAGCAGCCCAGGACAGGGGAGGGACAATCAGCCCCAGCATTTT. Translating it yields CASSPGQGRDNQPQHF. The full variable domain, rest sourced from reference TRBV9 and TRBJ1-5, is DSGVTQTPKHLITATGQRVTLRCSPRSGDLSVYWYQQSLDQGLQFLIQYYNGEERAKGNILERFSAQQFPDLHSELNLSSLELGDSALYFCASSPGQGRDNQPQHFGDGTRLSIL.

The V gene is TRBV7-9, the J gene TRBJ2-2, with 10 bases aligning to TRBD1. The CDR3 extends over 15 amino acids. The germline V gene encodes CDR1 SEHNR and CDR2 FQNEAQ (reference sequence). V trimming: 8 bases; J trimming: 0 bases; junction bases outside the gene matches: 3. The CDR3 DNA reads TGTGCCAGCCGACAGGGGGCCCCGAACACCGGGGAGCTGTTTTTT. The encoded protein is CASRQGAPNTGELFF.

The CDR3 nucleotides are TGCGCCAGCAGCCACCGACGCGCGGGGGTCGGTCCCAACGAGCAGTACTTC. Protein: CASSHRRAGVGPNEQYF. V usage is TRBV4-1 and J usage is TRBJ2-7; 7 bases agree with TRBD2. J lost 5 bases, V lost 3 bases, and 16 bases had no gene match. The CDR3 sequence is 17 residues long. Germline CDR1 reads MGHRA; CDR2 reads YSYEKL.

The V call is TRBV30, the J call TRBJ1-2; TRBD1 agrees at 9 bases. The germline V gene has CDR1 GTSNPN and CDR2 SVGIG (reference sequence). The CDR3 consists of 14 residues. Trimming at V came to 4 bases and at J to 3 bases, leaving 6 bases not matched to a gene. CDR3 protein: CAWTPGQGDYGYTF. As DNA, the CDR3 is TGTGCCTGGACCCCGGGACAGGGAGACTATGGCTACACCTTC.

The V gene is TRBV7-6, the J gene TRBJ2-7; TRBD1 might be the D (6 bases). CDR1 SGHVS and CDR2 FNYEAQ come from the germline V gene. This CDR3 has 15 residues. Trimming took 0 bases from V and 7 from J, leaving 16 bases between them. CDR3 DNA sequence: TGTGCCAGCAGCTTAGCCGCGGACAGAGAGTGGGAGCAGTACTTC. Its translation: CASSLAADREWEQYF.

This chain joins TRBV30 and TRBJ1-5; 12 bases fit TRBD1. This CDR3 has 13 amino acids. CDR1 is GTSNPN, CDR2 SVGIG, per germline (reference sequence). This CDR3 is CALGTGGSQPQHF. CDR3 bases: TGTGCTTTAGGGACAGGGGGCAGTCAGCCCCAGCATTTT.

This clone came up once. This chain uses TRBV23-1 with TRBJ2-3, with TRBD2 matching over 8 bases. TRBV23-1 is annotated as an ORF whose role is uncertain. The CDR3 has 15 amino acids. The junction had 4 bases not matched to a gene; V was cut back by 0 bases and J by 5 bases. Here the CDR3 DNA reads TGCGCCAGCAGTCAATCCGGGGGGGCTGGAGATACGCAGTATTTT. Its protein is CASSQSGGAGDTQYF.

The rearrangement uses TRBV15 and TRBJ2-1, with TRBD2 matching 7 bases. Trimming at V came to 3 bases and at J to 1 base, leaving 9 bases not matched to a gene. The germline V gene has CDR1 LNHNV and CDR2 YYDKDF (reference sequence). The CDR3 sequence is 17 residues long. The CDR3 reads CATSSELAGVSYNEQFF. The DNA of the CDR3 is TGTGCCACCAGCAGTGAATTGGCGGGAGTTTCCTACAATGAGCAGTTCTTC.

V usage is TRBV30 and J usage is TRBJ2-3, with D possibly TRBD1 on 6 matching bases. CDR1 and CDR2 from the germline V gene are GTSNPN and SVGIG (reference sequence). V lost 3 bases and J 6 bases, leaving 16 bases between the germline ends. This CDR3 has 14 residues. In nucleotides, the CDR3 is TGTGCCTGGAGACGACAGGAACACAGGGATACGCAGTATTTT. Translated: CAWRRQEHRDTQYF.

This clone was observed once. V gene TRBV3-1 (or the pseudogene TRBV3-2) combines with J gene TRBJ1-1; 7 bases line up with TRBD1. Germline V CDR1 and CDR2: LGHDT, YNNKEL (reference sequence). The CDR3 sequence is 14 residues long. V gave up 3 bases and J gave up 0 bases; unmatched junction bases: 1. CDR3 loop: CASSQGQLNTEAFF. The CDR3, as DNA: TGTGCCAGCAGCCAGGGACAGTTGAACACTGAAGCTTTCTTT.